Below, 9 T cell receptor beta chains from the same sample are listed, as sequenced in a study of blood T cell repertoires in COVID-19 (TCRdb year 2020). The library relied on the immunoSEQ multiplex PCR assay. Held by TCRdb, this immuneACCESS table contains in-frame sequences only and omits some clones. Under half of the omission traces to an unresolved V gene where checked; the cause of the rest is unknown. The sample table holds approximately 200,000 clones, of which approximately 88% were seen once. The ten largest clones capture roughly 3.7% of the sample. Sequences were obtained from PBMCs or T cells enriched from blood (not recorded which). The receptor source for this set is a woman in her thirties who had been exposed to COVID-19.

The chain carries TRBV28 and TRBJ2-4, with 7 bases lining up with TRBD1. Germline V gene sequence: CDR1 MDHEN, CDR2 SYDVKM. CDR3 length: 16 residues. With 7 bases clipped from V and 4 bases from J, the junction kept 13 bases outside the gene matches. CDR3 DNA sequence: TGTGCCAGCACCCCGAGGGACAGAGCAATGAAAAACATTCAGTACTTC. Protein: CASTPRDRAMKNIQYF.

The chain carries TRBV6-5 and TRBJ1-1; no reliable D call. Germline V lookup: CDR1 MNHEY, CDR2 SVGAGI. Trimming shortened V by 2 bases and J by 6 bases, and 13 bases separated the two germline ends. The CDR3 is made up of 14 amino acids. The CDR3 DNA reads as TGTGCCAGCAGTTACCGACGGGGTCACTCTGAAGCTTTCTTT. Its protein product is CASSYRRGHSEAFF.

The genes are TRBV9 and TRBJ1-4, with D perhaps matching TRBD1 (6 bases). CDR3 length: 14 residues. CDR1 and CDR2 (germline): SGDLS, YYNGEE. V lost 3 bases to trimming and J lost 8 bases, with 14 bases between them. The CDR3 region is CASSAEGGREKLFF. CDR3 DNA sequence: TGTGCCAGCAGCGCCGAGGGGGGGCGGGAAAAACTGTTTTTT. Drawing the rest from reference TRBV9 and TRBJ1-4, the complete variable domain is DSGVTQTPKHLITATGQRVTLRCSPRSGDLSVYWYQQSLDQGLQFLIQYYNGEERAKGNILERFSAQQFPDLHSELNLSSLELGDSALYFCASSAEGGREKLFFGSGTQLSVL.

About this clone: The junction departs from the called germline gene at one end, perhaps through a read error. The CDR3 DNA follows: TGCGGACTAGCGCAAGAGACCCAGTACTTC. This gives the protein CGLAQETQYF. V usage is TRBV30 and J usage is TRBJ2-5; 9 nucleotides align to TRBD2. This CDR3 has 10 amino acids. The V gene's germline CDR1 is GTSNPN and CDR2 SVGIG (reference sequence).

The rearrangement joins TRBV6-2 or TRBV6-3 to TRBJ2-1, with D tentatively TRBD2 (5 bases). V was cut by 1 base and J by 6 bases, with 10 bases left in between. Germline CDR1 MNHEY, CDR2 SVGEGT. CDR3 size: 14 residues. The CDR3 here is CASSYFLAANEQFF. Written as DNA, the CDR3 is TGTGCCAGCAGTTACTTCCTAGCCGCCAATGAGCAGTTCTTC.

The chain combines TRBV5-3 with TRBJ2-7, with 10 positions matching TRBD2. TRBV5-3 has ORF status, its function being uncertain. V lost 0 bases and J lost 1; bases outside the gene matches: 16. The CDR3 totals 20 residues. CDR3 sequence reads: CARSLVRGSWLAGESYEQYF. The DNA for the CDR3 is TGTGCCAGAAGCTTGGTTAGGGGCAGCTGGCTAGCGGGAGAATCCTACGAGCAGTACTTC.

The chain uses TRBV5-1 and TRBJ2-7; weak D call: TRBD1 (5 bases). Trimming took 1 base from V and 0 from J, leaving 17 bases between them. The CDR3 has 17 amino acids. From germline, CDR1 is SGHRS and CDR2 YFSETQ. The CDR3 DNA follows: TGCGCCAGCAGCTTGCCCCAGGGTAGTGGCGCCTCCTACGAGCAGTACTTC. It codes for CASSLPQGSGASYEQYF.

This clone appeared once. The rearrangement uses TRBV6-6 and TRBJ1-2, with 12 positions matching TRBD1. J was trimmed by 0 bases and V by 5 bases; bases with no gene match: 10. Germline lookup yields CDR1 MNHNY and CDR2 SVGAGI (reference sequence). There are 18 residues in the CDR3. The CDR3 sequence: CASSPGTGGKKSNYGYTF. CDR3 sequence (DNA): TGTGCCAGCAGTCCCGGGACAGGGGGCAAGAAGTCTAACTATGGCTACACCTTC.

The chain combines TRBV7-9 with TRBJ2-7; TRBD2 aligns across 9 bases. Germline V CDR1 and CDR2: SEHNR, FQNEAQ (reference sequence). CDR3 length: 14 amino acids. Unmatched junction bases numbered 4, after V lost 3 bases and J lost 4 bases. The CDR3 region is CASSFAGGLYEQYF. The CDR3 nucleotides read TGTGCCAGCAGCTTTGCGGGAGGGCTATACGAGCAGTACTTC.